This T cell receptor beta chain originates from a study of blood T cell repertoires in COVID-19. Study summary: Sites across the United States, Italy and Spain contributed samples from acute and convalescent COVID-19.

Donors were grouped by their self-reported clinical history. Recovered status applied to Cohort 3 donors who had two consecutive negative PCRs. It also applied to those with clearance or with symptom resolution. In the study's own analysis: Using reference gene primer amplification, nucleated cell counts were estimated. Data came from immunoSEQ multiplex PCR; TCRdb stores just in-frame clones and leaves some out. Clone size and the V and J calls come from that table; the DNA yielded D and trimming. The repertoire holds 150,000 or so clones, with approximately 78% as singletons. V was cut by 4 bases and J by 1 base, with 16 bases left in between. Germline V CDR1 and CDR2: MNHNS, SASEGT. CDR3 size: 16 residues.

The TCR comes from a woman aged 45 to 65 who had recovered from COVID-19. The chain links TRBV6-1 to TRBJ1-1; the D gene is possibly TRBD1 (5 bases). Material for sequencing was PBMCs or T cells enriched from blood (not recorded which). The CDR3 sequence is CASSVPTQGPNTEAFF. CDR3 in DNA: TGTGCCAGCAGTGTCCCTACTCAGGGCCCGAACACTGAAGCTTTCTTT.